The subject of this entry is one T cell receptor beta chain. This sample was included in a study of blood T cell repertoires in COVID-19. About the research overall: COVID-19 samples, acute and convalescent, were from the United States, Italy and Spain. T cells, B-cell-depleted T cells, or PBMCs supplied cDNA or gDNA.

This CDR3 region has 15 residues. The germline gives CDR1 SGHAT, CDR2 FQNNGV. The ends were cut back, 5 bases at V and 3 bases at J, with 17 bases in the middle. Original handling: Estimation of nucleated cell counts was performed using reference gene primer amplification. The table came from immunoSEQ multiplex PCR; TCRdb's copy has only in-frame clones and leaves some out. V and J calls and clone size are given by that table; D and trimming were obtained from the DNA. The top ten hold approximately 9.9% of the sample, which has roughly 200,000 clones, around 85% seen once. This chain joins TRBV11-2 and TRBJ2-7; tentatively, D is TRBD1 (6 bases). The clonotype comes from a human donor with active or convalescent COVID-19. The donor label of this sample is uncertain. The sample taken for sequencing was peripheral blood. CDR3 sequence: CASSVSGDTFYEQYF. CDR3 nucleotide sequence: TGTGCCAGCAGCGTATCTGGGGACACCTTCTACGAGCAGTACTTC.